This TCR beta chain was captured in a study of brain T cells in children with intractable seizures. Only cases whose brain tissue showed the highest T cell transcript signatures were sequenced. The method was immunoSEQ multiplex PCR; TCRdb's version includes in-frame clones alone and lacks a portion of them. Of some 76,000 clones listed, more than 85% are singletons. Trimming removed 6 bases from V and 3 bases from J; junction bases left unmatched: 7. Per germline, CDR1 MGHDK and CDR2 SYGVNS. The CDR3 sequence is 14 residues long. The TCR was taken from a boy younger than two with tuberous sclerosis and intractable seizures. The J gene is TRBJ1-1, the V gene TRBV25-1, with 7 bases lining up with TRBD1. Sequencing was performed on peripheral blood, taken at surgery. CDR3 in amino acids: CASRETGVDTEAFF. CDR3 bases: TGTGCCAGCAGAGAAACAGGGGTGGACACTGAAGCTTTCTTT.